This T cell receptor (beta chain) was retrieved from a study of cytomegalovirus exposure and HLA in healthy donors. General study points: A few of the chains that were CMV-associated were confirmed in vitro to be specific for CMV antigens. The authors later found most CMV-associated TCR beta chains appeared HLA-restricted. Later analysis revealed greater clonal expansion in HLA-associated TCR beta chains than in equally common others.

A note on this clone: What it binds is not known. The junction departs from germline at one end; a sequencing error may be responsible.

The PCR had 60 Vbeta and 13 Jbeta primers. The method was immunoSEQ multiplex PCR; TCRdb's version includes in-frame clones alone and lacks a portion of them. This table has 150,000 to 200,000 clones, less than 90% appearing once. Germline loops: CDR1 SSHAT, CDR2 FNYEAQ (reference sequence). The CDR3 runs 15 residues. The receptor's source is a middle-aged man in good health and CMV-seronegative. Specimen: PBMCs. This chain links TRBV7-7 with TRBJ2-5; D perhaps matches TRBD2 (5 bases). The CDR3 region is CASSLRGRPRETQYF. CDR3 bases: TGTGCTAGCAGCTTAAGAGGGCGCCCTCGGGAGACCCAGTACTTC.